This T cell receptor (beta chain) derives from a study of a mutant IDH1 vaccine in newly diagnosed glioma. Study as a whole: Sex among treated patients split 62.5% male, roughly 40% female; mean age was approximately 38 years. General study results and limits: Researchers report vaccine-induced immune responses in approximately 95% of patients.

Germline loops: CDR1 SGHTA, CDR2 FQGNSA. The CDR3 runs 15 residues. V gave up 5 bases and J gave up 10 bases; unmatched junction bases: 15. Stated time point: baseline, week 1 (first vaccination visit). Treatment given: pre-vaccination baseline after standard-of-care therapy. Repertoires were generated with immunoSEQ multiplex PCR, while TCRdb's copy carries only in-frame clones and drops some. This sample has just under 95,000 clones; roughly 85% occur once, and the top ten carry roughly 6.8%. As concerns this clone: Its target is unknown.

This receptor was taken from a woman aged 45-60 years with glioma. The source was PBMCs, collected from a glioma patient treated with radiotherapy, temozolomide or both. The chain has TRBV7-2 and TRBJ2-7, with 9 bases identical to TRBD1. CDR3 loop: CASSVSGTGKIVQYF. The CDR3 DNA sequence: TGTGCCAGCAGCGTTTCCGGGACAGGGAAAATTGTACAGTACTTC.